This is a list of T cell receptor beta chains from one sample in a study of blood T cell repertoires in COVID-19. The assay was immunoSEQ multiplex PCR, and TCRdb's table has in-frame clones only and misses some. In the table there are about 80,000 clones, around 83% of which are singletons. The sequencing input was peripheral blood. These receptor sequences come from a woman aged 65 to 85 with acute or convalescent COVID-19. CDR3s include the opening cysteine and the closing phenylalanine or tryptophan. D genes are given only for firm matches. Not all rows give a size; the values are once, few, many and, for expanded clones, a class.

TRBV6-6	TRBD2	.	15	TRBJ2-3	CASSYGGLASDTQYF	TGTGCCAGCAGTTACGGAGGACTAGCTTCAGATACGCAGTATTTT
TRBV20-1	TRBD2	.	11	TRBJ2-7	CSAPRDYQQYF	TGCAGTGCTCCCCGGGACTATCAGCAGTACTTC
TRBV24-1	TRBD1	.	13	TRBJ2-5	CATSRQGRETQYF	TGTGCCACCAGTCGACAGGGGAGAGAGACCCAGTACTTC
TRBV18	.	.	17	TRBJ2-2	CASSESQGGSFTGELFF	TGTGCCAGCTCAGAATCCCAGGGCGGTAGTTTCACCGGGGAGCTGTTTTTT
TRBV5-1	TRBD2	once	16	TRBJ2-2	CASSWGLAGNTGELFF	TGCGCCAGCAGCTGGGGACTAGCGGGGAACACCGGGGAGCTGTTTTTT
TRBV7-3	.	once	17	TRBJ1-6	CASSLRSRQSDNSPLHF	TGTGCCAGCAGCTTAAGAAGCAGGCAGTCGGATAATTCACCCCTCCACTTT
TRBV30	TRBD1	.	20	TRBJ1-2	CAWSEKVGPKSARGRYAYTF	TGTGCCTGGAGCGAAAAGGTCGGACCTAAAAGTGCAAGGGGGCGGTATGCCTACACCTTC
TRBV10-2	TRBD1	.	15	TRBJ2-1	CASMEGQGAWNEQFF	TGCGCCAGCATGGAGGGACAGGGCGCGTGGAATGAGCAGTTCTTC
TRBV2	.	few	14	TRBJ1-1	CASNGQLSNAEAFF	TGTGCCAGCAACGGACAGTTAAGCAACGCTGAAGCTTTCTTT
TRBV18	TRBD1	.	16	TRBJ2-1	CASSPRNGQGWDEQFF	TGTGCCAGCTCACCCAGAAATGGACAGGGCTGGGATGAGCAGTTCTTC
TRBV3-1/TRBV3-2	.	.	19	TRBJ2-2	CASSRARNRGGMGTGELFF	TGTGCCAGCAGCCGAGCAAGGAACAGGGGAGGAATGGGCACCGGGGAGCTGTTTTTT
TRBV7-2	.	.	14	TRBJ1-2	CASSLPANPYGYTF	TGTGCCAGCAGCTTACCCGCGAACCCCTATGGCTACACCTTC
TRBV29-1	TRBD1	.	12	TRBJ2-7	CSVGTAPYEQYF	TGCAGCGTGGGGACAGCCCCCTACGAGCAGTACTTC
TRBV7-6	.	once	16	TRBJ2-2	CASSLVLSGSTGELFF	TGTGCCAGCAGCTTAGTCCTAAGCGGGTCCACCGGGGAGCTGTTTTTT
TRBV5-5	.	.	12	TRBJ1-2	CASSSDFYGYTF	TGTGCCAGCAGCTCCGACTTCTATGGCTACACCTTC
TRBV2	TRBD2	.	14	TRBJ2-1	CASGEGLAVYEQFF	TGTGCCAGCGGAGAGGGACTAGCGGTGTATGAGCAGTTCTTC
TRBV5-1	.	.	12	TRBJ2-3	CASSLPADTQYF	TGCGCCAGCAGCTTGCCGGCAGATACGCAGTATTTT
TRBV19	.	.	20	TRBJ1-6	CASSPRGDSSVGSYNSPLHF	TGTGCCAGTAGTCCCCGTGGGGACTCTAGTGTCGGCTCCTATAATTCACCCCTCCACTTT
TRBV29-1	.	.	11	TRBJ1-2	CSVGGFYGYTF	TGCAGCGTCGGAGGCTTCTATGGCTACACCTTC
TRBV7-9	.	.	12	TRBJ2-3	CASSPIADTQYF	TGTGCCAGCAGCCCCATAGCAGATACGCAGTATTTT
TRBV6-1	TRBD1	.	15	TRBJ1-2	CASSETGANNYGYTF	TGTGCCAGCAGTGAAACAGGGGCCAATAACTATGGCTACACCTTC
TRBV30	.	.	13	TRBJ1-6	CAWSGLKLSTLHF	TGTGCCTGGAGCGGTCTGAAACTTTCGACCCTCCACTTT
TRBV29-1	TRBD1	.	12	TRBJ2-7	CSVGQGADEQYF	TGCAGCGTGGGACAGGGGGCGGACGAGCAGTACTTC
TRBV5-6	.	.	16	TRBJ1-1	CASSLVSVSMNTEAFF	TGTGCCAGCAGCTTGGTTTCAGTATCCATGAACACTGAAGCTTTCTTT
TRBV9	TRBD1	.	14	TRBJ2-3	CASSDDRGVDTQYF	TGTGCCAGCAGCGACGACAGGGGGGTGGATACGCAGTATTTT
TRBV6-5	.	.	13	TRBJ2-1	CAIWMGRDGEQFF	TGTGCCATTTGGATGGGCAGGGATGGTGAGCAGTTCTTC
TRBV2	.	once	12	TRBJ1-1	CASKPGGTEAFF	TGTGCCAGCAAGCCGGGTGGCACTGAAGCTTTCTTT
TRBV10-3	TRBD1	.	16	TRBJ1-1	CAIIDRDRGGGTEAFF	TGTGCCATCATTGACCGGGACAGGGGAGGAGGCACTGAAGCTTTCTTT
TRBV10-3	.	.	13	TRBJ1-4	CAISDPREVKLFF	TGTGCCATCAGTGACCCTCGAGAGGTAAAACTGTTTTTT
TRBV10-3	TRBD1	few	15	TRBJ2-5	CAISESTDRVETQYF	TGTGCCATCAGTGAGTCGACGGACAGGGTAGAGACCCAGTACTTC
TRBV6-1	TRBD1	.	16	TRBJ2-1	CASSESRGQGSNEQFF	TGTGCCAGCAGTGAAAGTCGAGGACAGGGATCAAATGAGCAGTTCTTC